The clone carrying this T cell receptor (beta chain) occurred once. Its antigen is unidentified. Deletions cut 3 bases from V and 4 bases from J, with 19 bases between. The germline gives CDR1 SGHDN, CDR2 FVKESK. The CDR3 extends over 16 amino acids. Treatment meaning: roughly 19 received Ad26.COV2.S at low or high dose, single or two shots; 5 received placebo; per-sample allocation not given. Repertoires come from day 63 after the first vaccine or placebo injection. The sample came from a Boston adult aged 18-55 years. Participants' vaccine, an Ad26 vector, delivered Wuhan-strain SARS-CoV-2 spike. Profiled with immunoSEQ multiplex PCR; TCRdb holds only in-frame clones, not every one. Of 430,000 or so clones in the sample, 89% were seen once. The record originates from a study of Ad26.COV2.S vaccination and SARS-CoV-2 variants. The overall study: A participant enrolled in the COV1001 Ad26.COV2.S trial arm provided the sample. Overall study results and limits: There was reportedly substantial breadth in spike-specific CD8+ and CD4+ T cell responses after vaccination.

This receptor was identified in a person between 18 and 65 years old who received the Ad26.COV2.S COVID-19 vaccine or a placebo. The rearrangement uses TRBV14 and TRBJ2-7, with D perhaps assigned TRBD1 or TRBD2 (5 bases each). This specimen consisted of peripheral blood, obtained in a trial of Ad26.COV2.S vaccine versus placebo. DNA for the CDR3: TGTGCCAGCAGCCAGGGGCGAGGGCCGCCTGGATACGAGCAGTACTTC. Translation: CASSQGRGPPGYEQYF.